This TCR beta chain was recorded in a study of vaccination effects on CD4 cells after COVID-19. Concerning this clone itself: Its antigen is not identified.

This table comes from immunoSEQ multiplex PCR, and its TCRdb copy is limited to in-frame clones, with some not included. The repertoire holds about 70,000 clones, about four fifths seen once, with 12% in the top ten. Viral peptide pools were used in the ViraFEST assay to expand antigen-specific CD4+ T cells, and sequencing came afterward. Investigators separated out CD4+ T cells once about eleven days of culture had passed. Having tested negative for nucleocapsid antibodies, the vaccine recipients showed no prior SARS-CoV-2 infection. The CDR3 is 14 residues long. The J segment lost 7 bases and the V segment lost 3 bases, leaving 5 bases of the junction unmatched. Germline values: CDR1 SGHRS, CDR2 YFSETQ.

This clonotype originated in a human donor who received a COVID-19 vaccine. The sample consisted of CD4+ T cells from PBMCs cultured with SARS-CoV-2 spike peptides, taken before COVID-19 vaccination. The gene calls are TRBV5-1 and TRBJ1-4; TRBD1 agrees at 8 bases. CDR3 sequence reads: CASSSGGLVEKLFF. CDR3 nucleotide sequence: TGCGCCAGCAGCTCAGGGGGCTTAGTTGAAAAACTGTTTTTT.